Presented here are 6 T cell receptor beta chains from one specimen sequenced in a study of cytomegalovirus exposure and HLA in healthy donors. PCR was performed using 60 Vbeta and 13 Jbeta primers. Clones were read by immunoSEQ multiplex PCR, and TCRdb kept only the in-frame ones, dropping some. The sample records about 190,000 clones, 75% to 90% being singletons. Sequenced input: PBMCs. The origin of the receptors is a man in his fifties or sixties in good health and CMV-seronegative.

Note on this clone: The junction differs from germline at one of its ends, possibly a read error. V gene TRBV7-9 combines with J gene TRBJ2-5, with D maybe TRBD1 (7 bases). Germline CDR1 SEHNR, CDR2 FQNEAQ (reference sequence). The CDR3 covers 15 residues. For the CDR3, the DNA is TGTTCCAGCAGCTCGAGGGGCGGGACAGTGGGGACCCAGTACTTC. This sequence encodes CSSSSRGGTVGTQYF.

V usage is TRBV25-1 and J usage is TRBJ2-1, with D tentatively TRBD2 (7 bases). In germline, CDR1 is MGHDK, CDR2 SYGVNS. The V end lost 4 bases, the J end lost 6 bases, and 19 bases lay between the germline ends. The CDR3 spans 16 residues. CDR3 in amino acids: CASSGYRASGGNEQFF. As DNA, the CDR3 is TGTGCCAGCAGTGGCTACAGGGCGTCGGGGGGCAATGAGCAGTTCTTC.

This clone showed up just a few times. The V gene is TRBV6-5, the J gene TRBJ2-5; D is uncertain. V gave up 4 bases and J gave up 0 bases, with 12 bases separating them. The CDR3 runs to 15 residues. Germline lookup yields CDR1 MNHEY and CDR2 SVGAGI. Here the CDR3 reads CASSSDNVNQETQYF. CDR3 coding DNA: TGTGCCAGCAGTTCCGACAACGTCAACCAAGAGACCCAGTACTTC.

The V and J genes are TRBV5-5 and TRBJ2-4; tentative D call: TRBD1 (6 bases). This CDR3 has 16 amino acids. The V gene lost 0 bases and the J gene lost 0 bases, with 10 bases spanning the gap. Per germline, CDR1 SGHKS and CDR2 YYEKEE (reference sequence). DNA of the CDR3: TGTGCCAGCAGCTTGGGGCTAGGGGGAGCCAAAAACATTCAGTACTTC. It specifies CASSLGLGGAKNIQYF.

The V call is TRBV7-3, the J call TRBJ2-3, with D uncertain. This CDR3 has 15 residues. V lost 1 base and J lost 0, with 8 bases in between. From germline, CDR1 is SGHTA and CDR2 FQGTGA. The CDR3 bases are TGTGCCAGCAGCTTAAGCGTATCTAGCACAGATACGCAGTATTTT. Its protein is CASSLSVSSTDTQYF.

V gene TRBV7-6 combines with J gene TRBJ1-3; TRBD1 might be the D (5 bases). Trimming stripped 0 bases from V and 4 bases from J, with 10 bases between. CDR3 size: 15 residues. Germline values: CDR1 SGHVS, CDR2 FNYEAQ. CDR3 residues: CASSLAQGVGNTIYF. CDR3 DNA: TGTGCCAGCAGCTTAGCGCAAGGGGTCGGAAACACCATATATTTT.